What follows are 3 T cell receptor beta chains derived from one specimen sequenced in a study of cytomegalovirus exposure and HLA in healthy donors. With 60 Vbeta and 13 Jbeta primers, the PCR was carried out. The repertoire was sequenced with immunoSEQ multiplex PCR; TCRdb's copy has only in-frame clones and lacks some. The data show roughly 300,000 clones, about nine tenths seen once. Sequencing was performed on PBMCs. The receptors were sampled from a middle-aged man in good health and CMV-seropositive.

As DNA, the CDR3 is TGTGCCAGCAGCCCTTATAGGGGGACAGAACAAGAGACCCAGTACTTC. Protein sequence: CASSPYRGTEQETQYF. The chain employs TRBV9 and TRBJ2-5, with TRBD1 matching 7 bases. V trimming: 4 bases; J trimming: 2 bases; junction bases outside the gene matches: 11. The germline V gene has CDR1 SGDLS and CDR2 YYNGEE. This CDR3 contains 16 residues.

V is TRBV7-9 and J is TRBJ1-3, with TRBD1 matching 11 bases. Germline assignment: CDR1 SEHNR and CDR2 FQNEAQ (reference sequence). J gave up 4 bases and V 5 bases, and 4 bases lay outside the gene matches. The CDR3 loop spans 15 amino acids. In DNA, the CDR3 is TGTGCCAGCAGCGTGGGACAGGGGGAGGGAAACACCATATATTTT. Translating gives CASSVGQGEGNTIYF.

This chain links TRBV27 with TRBJ2-6; 7 bases match TRBD1. This CDR3 has 18 amino acids. Germline trimming cut 6 bases from V and 2 bases from J; bases unmatched to any gene: 13. CDR1 and CDR2 from the germline V gene are MNHEY and SMNVEV (reference sequence). The CDR3 sequence: CASSPILQGSPGANVLTF. CDR3 nucleotides: TGTGCCAGCAGCCCTATTCTACAGGGGTCGCCTGGGGCCAACGTCCTGACTTTC.